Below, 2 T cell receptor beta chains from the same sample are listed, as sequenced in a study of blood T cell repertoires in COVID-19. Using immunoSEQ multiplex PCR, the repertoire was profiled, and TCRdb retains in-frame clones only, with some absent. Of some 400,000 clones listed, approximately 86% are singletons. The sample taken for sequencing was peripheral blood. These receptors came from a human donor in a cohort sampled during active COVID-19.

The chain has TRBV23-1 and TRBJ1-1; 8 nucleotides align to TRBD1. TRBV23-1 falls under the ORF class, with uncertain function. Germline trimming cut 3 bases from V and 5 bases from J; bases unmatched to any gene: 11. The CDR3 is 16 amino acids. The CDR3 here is CASSHPSDRGLTEAFF. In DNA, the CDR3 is TGCGCCAGCAGTCACCCTTCCGACAGGGGATTAACTGAAGCTTTCTTT.

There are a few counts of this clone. Here the CDR3 DNA reads TGTGCCAGTAGTAGGACAGAAAAACTGTTTTTT. Translated: CASSRTEKLFF. The V gene is TRBV19, the J gene TRBJ1-4; D may be TRBD1 (5 bases). Between the trimmed V and J ends, which lost 4 bases and 8 bases, there was a span of 5 bases. The CDR3 totals 11 residues. Germline loops: CDR1 LNHDA, CDR2 SQIVND (reference sequence).